This passage covers 18 T cell receptor beta chains from one sample sequenced in a study of early T cells in non-severe SARS-CoV-2 infection. One entry per CDR3 protein, called by TCRdb with MiXCR from the 5' RACE reads. The data show about 61,000 distinct CDR3 sequences, about 10% seen once. The sequencing input was whole blood. The receptors shown here come from an adult who was a healthcare worker with PCR-confirmed SARS-CoV-2 infection or an uninfected control (not recorded which).

This chain connects TRBV6-2 or TRBV6-3 to TRBJ1-1, with 8 bases aligning to TRBD1. Germline loops: CDR1 MNHEY, CDR2 SVGEGT. Trimming removed 1 base from V and 4 bases from J; junction bases left unmatched: 5. The CDR3 extends over 15 amino acids. In DNA form, the CDR3 reads TGTGCCAGCAGTTACTGGGTGACAGGGGCCACTGAAGCTTTCTTT. Amino acid sequence: CASSYWVTGATEAFF.

The gene calls are TRBV3-1 and TRBJ1-1; TRBD1 agrees at 9 bases. V lost 1 base, J lost 7 bases, and 4 bases stayed unmatched. Per the germline V gene, CDR1 is LGHDT and CDR2 is YNNKEL (reference sequence). This CDR3 region has 14 residues. The CDR3 DNA follows: TGTGCCAGCAGCCAAGTCCGGGGACAGGGTGAAGCTTTCTTT. It specifies CASSQVRGQGEAFF.

This clonotype turned up a few times. V gene TRBV3-1 combines with J gene TRBJ2-2; 9 positions agree with TRBD2. From germline, CDR1 is LGHDT and CDR2 YNNKEL (reference sequence). The CDR3 is 15 residues long. Unmatched junction bases numbered 3, after V lost 3 bases and J lost 4 bases. CDR3 residues: CASSQRLAATGELFF. The CDR3 bases are TGTGCCAGCAGCCAGAGACTAGCGGCCACCGGGGAGCTGTTTTTT.

This clonotype came up many times. The rearrangement links TRBV3-1 to TRBJ2-5, with D uncertain. The CDR3 sequence is 14 residues long. Trimming cost V 1 base and J 7 bases, with 13 bases left between them. Germline CDR1 is LGHDT and CDR2 is YNNKEL (reference sequence). In nucleotides, the CDR3 is TGTGCCAGCAGCCAAGTAAACTCACCGGGGACCCAGTACTTC. It codes for CASSQVNSPGTQYF.

This clonotype was observed at least ten times. The rearrangement joins TRBV20-1 to TRBJ2-3; TRBD2 matches at 9 bases. V lost 8 bases and J lost 1; bases outside the gene matches: 4. Germline assignment: CDR1 DFQATT and CDR2 SNEGSKA (reference sequence). The CDR3 is 13 amino acids. This CDR3 reads CSTLAGGTDTQYF. The DNA of the CDR3 is TGCAGTACTTTAGCGGGGGGCACAGATACGCAGTATTTT.

In its sample, this clonotype was seen many times. The rearrangement joins TRBV5-4 to TRBJ2-1, with 14 bases that match TRBD2. The CDR3 has 16 residues. Germline trimming cut 5 bases from V and 4 bases from J; bases unmatched to any gene: 5. Germline CDR1 is SGHNT and CDR2 is YYREEE (reference sequence). The CDR3 is CASRQGTSGGYNEQFF. Here the CDR3 DNA reads TGTGCCAGCAGGCAGGGGACTAGCGGGGGTTACAATGAGCAGTTCTTC.

This clonotype was seen at least ten times. The V call is TRBV5-1, the J call TRBJ1-1, with a tentative D call TRBD1 (6 bases). Germline V CDR1 and CDR2: SGHRS, YFSETQ. Trimming took 1 base from V and 1 from J, leaving 8 bases between them. This CDR3 contains 14 residues. The CDR3 bases are TGCGCCAGCAGCTTGAGGGGGGAGAACACTGAAGCTTTCTTT. It is translated as CASSLRGENTEAFF. Full variable domain (rest looked up from reference TRBV5-1 and TRBJ1-1): KAGVTQTPRYLIKTRGQQVTLSCSPISGHRSVSWYQQTPGQGLQFLFEYFSETQRNKGNFPGRFSGRQFSNSRSEMNVSTLELGDSALYLCASSLRGENTEAFFGQGTRLTVV.

This chain uses TRBV6-1 with TRBJ1-2; tentatively, D is TRBD1 (6 bases). This CDR3 is 13 amino acids long. CDR1 is MNHNS, CDR2 SASEGT, per germline. V was cut by 4 bases and J by 4 bases, with 10 bases left in between. The CDR3 coding sequence is TGTGCCAGCAGTGCAACAGGGATCTATGGCTACACCTTC. Amino acid sequence: CASSATGIYGYTF.

This clonotype came up many times. J is TRBJ2-1 and V is TRBV7-2; D is undetermined. Trimming took 5 bases from V and 0 from J, leaving 11 bases between them. Germline lookup yields CDR1 SGHTA and CDR2 FQGNSA. The CDR3 loop spans 15 amino acids. CDR3 sequence reads: CASSPRSDSYNEQFF. The CDR3 region has the DNA TGTGCCAGCAGCCCCCGGTCAGACTCCTACAATGAGCAGTTCTTC. The full variable domain, with the rest looked up from reference TRBV7-2 and TRBJ2-1, is GAGVSQSPSNKVTEKGKDVELRCDPISGHTALYWYRQSLGQGLEFLIYFQGNSAPDKSGLPSDRFSAERTGGSVSTLTIQRTQQEDSAVYLCASSPRSDSYNEQFFGPGTRLTVL.

The chain links TRBV13 to TRBJ2-7; D may be TRBD2 (5 bases). CDR1 is PRHDT and CDR2 is FYEKMQ in the germline V gene (reference sequence). The CDR3 is 15 amino acids. V shed 1 base and J shed 3 bases, with 13 bases lying between them. The chain's CDR3 is CASSLVGRVNYEQYF. The CDR3 DNA reads TGTGCCAGCAGCTTAGTGGGGAGAGTCAACTACGAGCAGTACTTC.

At least ten counts were recorded for this clonotype. The chain has TRBV28 and TRBJ2-3; D is unclear. Germline V gene sequence: CDR1 MDHEN, CDR2 SYDVKM. V lost 5 bases and J lost 1, with 13 bases in between. The CDR3 has 15 residues. As DNA, the CDR3 is TGTGCCAGCAGTCTGGCGTCCCGGGGCACAGATACGCAGTATTTT. This encodes CASSLASRGTDTQYF.

This clonotype has at least ten counts. This sequence joins TRBV6-2 or TRBV6-3 and TRBJ1-1; D might be TRBD1 (5 bases). The V end was cut by 7 bases, the J end by 0 bases, with 12 bases between. This CDR3 has 14 residues. Looked up from germline, CDR1 is MNHEY and CDR2 is SVGEGT. CDR3 loop: CASKGVPMNTEAFF. Written as DNA, the CDR3 is TGTGCCAGCAAAGGGGTCCCAATGAACACTGAAGCTTTCTTT.

A few counts support this clonotype. The rearrangement links TRBV30 to TRBJ1-2; unclear D gene. Germline V gives CDR1 GTSNPN, CDR2 SVGIG (reference sequence). V was trimmed by 3 bases and J by 3 bases, leaving 8 bases between them. This CDR3 region has 12 residues. Here the CDR3 DNA reads TGTGCCTGGAGGGGTACCTACTATGGCTACACCTTC. This encodes CAWRGTYYGYTF.

This clonotype was recorded many times. V is TRBV7-9 and J is TRBJ2-1, with D possibly being TRBD1 (6 bases). The CDR3 spans 13 residues. Per the germline V gene, CDR1 is SEHNR and CDR2 is FQNEAQ (reference sequence). Trimming stripped 1 base from V and 7 bases from J, with 8 bases between. The CDR3 spells CASSLGTGNEQFF. The CDR3 DNA is TGTGCCAGCAGCTTAGGTACAGGGAATGAGCAGTTCTTC.

This clonotype was observed at least ten times. V usage is TRBV4-1 and J usage is TRBJ2-1; no clear D. CDR1 and CDR2 from the germline V gene are MGHRA and YSYEKL. Trimming stripped 7 bases from V and 0 bases from J, with 13 bases between. The CDR3 sequence is 15 residues long. The chain's CDR3 is CASTPEGNSYNEQFF. CDR3 nucleotide sequence: TGCGCCAGCACCCCCGAAGGGAACTCCTACAATGAGCAGTTCTTC.

In regard to this clonotype: A much more abundant neighbour one base away suggests this may be a read error. V usage is TRBV30 and J usage is TRBJ1-6; TRBD1 aligns across 8 bases. The CDR3 contains 15 residues. With 4 bases clipped from V and 15 bases from J, the junction kept 17 bases outside the gene matches. Germline CDR1 GTSNPN, CDR2 SVGIG (reference sequence). The CDR3, as DNA: TGTGCCTGGACCCCGGGACAGGCCGTGATGGTCCTCCTCCACTTT. Translating gives CAWTPGQAVMVLLHF.

Many counts were recorded for this clonotype. The chain is built from TRBV5-4 and TRBJ1-1, with unresolved D. From germline, CDR1 is SGHNT and CDR2 YYREEE (reference sequence). Trimming cost V 2 bases and J 1 base, with 12 bases left between them. CDR3 size: 15 residues. For the CDR3, the DNA is TGTGCCAGCAGCTTCCCAAATGCCGGGAACACTGAAGCTTTCTTT. Translating it yields CASSFPNAGNTEAFF.

The chain has TRBV7-9 and TRBJ1-2, with D hard to call. CDR1 is SEHNR and CDR2 is FQNEAQ in the germline V gene (reference sequence). Trimming took 5 bases from V and 0 from J, leaving 16 bases between them. The CDR3 is 16 amino acids. CDR3 sequence (DNA): TGTGCCAGCAGCAGCGCCCGGACGGCCGCTAACTATGGCTACACCTTC. Protein: CASSSARTAANYGYTF.